The source of this TCR beta chain is a study of T cell repertoires in cytomegalovirus infection. Study summary: CMV epitopes in the study were HLA-C-restricted (recently identified) and HLA-B-restricted (well studied).

General study findings and limits: Of the TCR beta families, the public ones yielded a cumulative frequency that identified carriers of CMV plus the relevant HLA. It was HLA-C-restricted CMV-specific TCR beta clonotypes that dominated the response ex vivo.

V lost 7 bases, J lost 1 base, and 8 bases stayed unmatched. Germline V gene lookup returns CDR1 SGHNT and CDR2 YYREEE (reference sequence). The CDR3 has 16 residues. TCRdb ran MiXCR on the reads and lists one entry per CDR3 protein. Of fewer than 1,000,000 distinct CDR3 sequences listed, approximately 32% are singletons. Worth noting for this clonotype: Its specificity is unknown.

The chain carries TRBV5-4 and TRBJ2-6; 7 nucleotides match TRBD1. The TCR sequence derives from a human donor in good health (CMV status not recorded). Some clones in this sample may be carry-over from other donors' samples. The sequenced sample was cultured CD8+ T cells from PBMCs, obtained from culture after CMV antigen stimulation. As DNA, the CDR3 is TGTGCCAGCGGACGACAGGGATTGTCTGGGGCCAACGTCCTGACTTTC. Translated: CASGRQGLSGANVLTF.